This TCR beta chain comes out of a study of shared clonotypes between healthy human individuals. This CDR3 contains 15 residues. The germline V and J ends were trimmed by 5 bases and 2 bases, with 13 bases remaining between them. Germline assignment: CDR1 LNHDA and CDR2 SQIVND (reference sequence). Profiled with immunoSEQ multiplex PCR; TCRdb holds only in-frame clones, not every one. Here the sample spans approximately 2.5 million clones, over 85% being singletons. The chain uses TRBV19 and TRBJ1-5; perhaps TRBD1 as D (6 bases). The TCR was taken from a young man in good health. Some clones in this sample may be carry-over from other donors' samples. The sequenced sample consisted of naive CD4+ T cells from PBMCs. Stated subset: CD45RA+ positively selected. CDR3 loop: CASSPTRGGNQPQHF. Written as DNA, the CDR3 is TGTGCCAGTAGTCCGACCAGGGGTGGCAATCAGCCCCAGCATTTT.